This entry lists 12 T cell receptor beta chains sequenced from one sample in a study of OX40 agonist ivuxolimab in advanced cancers. Assay used: immunoSEQ multiplex PCR; TCRdb lists only in-frame clones, some missing. The data hold under 85,000 clones, with 85% to 90% observed a single time. The specimen was CD4+ or CD8+ T cells sorted from blood, collected in a trial of the OX40 agonist ivuxolimab. These TCRs come from an adult with an advanced solid tumor such as melanoma, head and neck, liver or kidney cancer.

This clone was seen a handful of times. The V gene is TRBV6-1, the J gene TRBJ2-6, with D perhaps matching TRBD1 (5 bases). Trimming removed 4 bases at V and 0 bases at J, with 7 bases between. There are 15 residues in the CDR3. Germline-derived CDR1 and CDR2 are MNHNS and SASEGT. CDR3 DNA: TGTGCCAGCAGTGTCAGGGCCTCTGGGGCCAACGTCCTGACTTTC. Amino acid sequence: CASSVRASGANVLTF.

The chain combines TRBV29-1 with TRBJ2-5; 9 nucleotides match TRBD2. Trimming took 7 bases from V and 5 from J; bases not matched to a gene: 5. Germline CDR1 SQVTM, CDR2 ANQGSEA. The CDR3 loop spans 12 amino acids. This CDR3 is CSGAGGEETQYF. For the CDR3, the DNA is TGCAGCGGCGCGGGGGGGGAGGAGACCCAGTACTTC.

CDR3 amino acids: CASSEALRENTEAFF. The CDR3 nucleotides are TGTGCCAGCAGTGAAGCGCTTCGGGAGAACACTGAAGCTTTCTTT. The chain recombines TRBV2 with TRBJ1-1, with D hard to call. The CDR3 totals 15 residues. The germline gives CDR1 SNHLY, CDR2 FYNNEI. Trimming pared 0 bases from V and 1 base from J, leaving 9 bases between. Full variable domain (missing parts from reference TRBV2 and TRBJ1-1): EPEVTQTPSHQVTQMGQEVILRCVPISNHLYFYWYRQILGQKVEFLVSFYNNEISEKSEIFDDQFSVERPDGSNFTLKIRSTKLEDSAMYFCASSEALRENTEAFFGQGTRLTVV.

As DNA, the CDR3 is TGTGCCAGCTCATCGGGACTAGCGGGGGGGGAGCAGTACTTC. It is translated as CASSSGLAGGEQYF. This sequence joins TRBV18 and TRBJ2-7, with TRBD2 matching over 16 bases. This CDR3 comprises 14 residues. V dropped 5 bases and J dropped 7; count of bases not matched to a gene: 2. Germline V gene sequence: CDR1 KGHSH, CDR2 LQKENI.

V and J are TRBV4-1 and TRBJ1-5; TRBD1 is a possible D gene (5 bases). Germline lookup yields CDR1 MGHRA and CDR2 YSYEKL. V lost 3 bases and J 0 bases, leaving 12 bases between the germline ends. This CDR3 is 16 amino acids long. The CDR3 DNA reads as TGCGCCAGCAGCCAGAACAGGATGTATAGCAATCAGCCCCAGCATTTT. It is translated as CASSQNRMYSNQPQHF.

V and J are TRBV5-1 and TRBJ1-5; D is possibly TRBD1 (5 bases). This CDR3 is built from 14 residues. Germline V gene lookup returns CDR1 SGHRS and CDR2 YFSETQ. Trimming stripped 0 bases from V and 4 bases from J, with 8 bases between. CDR3 residues: CASSLGGENQPQHF. As DNA, the CDR3 is TGCGCCAGCAGCTTGGGAGGGGAAAATCAGCCCCAGCATTTT. Looking up the rest from reference TRBV5-1 and TRBJ1-5 gives the full variable domain: KAGVTQTPRYLIKTRGQQVTLSCSPISGHRSVSWYQQTPGQGLQFLFEYFSETQRNKGNFPGRFSGRQFSNSRSEMNVSTLELGDSALYLCASSLGGENQPQHFGDGTRLSIL.

The gene calls are TRBV6-5 and TRBJ2-7; 7 bases fit TRBD1. The V and J ends lost 5 bases and 1 base, in that order; junction bases with no gene match: 8. The germline gives CDR1 MNHEY, CDR2 SVGAGI. CDR3 length: 15 residues. CDR3 in DNA: TGTGCCAGCAGTCTAACAGGGGCCCAATCCTACGAGCAGTACTTC. Its protein product is CASSLTGAQSYEQYF.

In this sample, this clone turned up a few times. This chain uses TRBV19 with TRBJ1-1; D call uncertain. Trimming removed 5 bases at V and 0 bases at J, with 10 bases between. The CDR3 is made up of 14 amino acids. Germline V CDR1 and CDR2: LNHDA, SQIVND (reference sequence). The chain's CDR3 is CASSPQRMNTEAFF. The CDR3, as DNA: TGTGCCAGTAGTCCACAGCGCATGAACACTGAAGCTTTCTTT.

V usage is TRBV28 and J usage is TRBJ1-4; 7 bases are a match to TRBD1. CDR1 and CDR2 from the germline V gene are MDHEN and SYDVKM. J lost 2 bases, V lost 5 bases, and 2 bases had no gene match. This CDR3 has 14 residues. Here the CDR3 DNA reads TGTGCCAGCAGTGAACAGGGGACTAATGAAAAACTGTTTTTT. This translates into CASSEQGTNEKLFF.

The V and J genes are TRBV6-1 and TRBJ1-5; D unresolved. Germline V CDR1 and CDR2: MNHNS, SASEGT. This CDR3 comprises 13 residues. V lost 10 bases and J lost 4, with 14 bases in between. The CDR3 DNA is TGTGCCACCCAGGACTCCTGGAATCAGCCCCAGCATTTT. Protein: CATQDSWNQPQHF.

This sequence joins TRBV2 and TRBJ1-5, with D uncertain. Germline V gene lookup returns CDR1 SNHLY and CDR2 FYNNEI. CDR3 length: 15 residues. The V and J ends lost 5 bases and 1 base respectively, with 12 bases between them. The CDR3 bases are TGTGCCAGCAGTTACGCTGGGCCCAGCAATCAGCCCCAGCATTTT. Translated: CASSYAGPSNQPQHF.

This chain uses TRBV2 with TRBJ2-1; weak D call: TRBD2 (5 bases). The germline CDR1 and CDR2 sequences are SNHLY and FYNNEI. This CDR3 is 12 amino acids long. V was shortened by 4 bases and J by 10 bases, with 11 bases between the two germline ends. As DNA, the CDR3 is TGTGCCAGCAGTGTAGGGAGCGGAGAGCAGTTCTTC. Protein product: CASSVGSGEQFF.